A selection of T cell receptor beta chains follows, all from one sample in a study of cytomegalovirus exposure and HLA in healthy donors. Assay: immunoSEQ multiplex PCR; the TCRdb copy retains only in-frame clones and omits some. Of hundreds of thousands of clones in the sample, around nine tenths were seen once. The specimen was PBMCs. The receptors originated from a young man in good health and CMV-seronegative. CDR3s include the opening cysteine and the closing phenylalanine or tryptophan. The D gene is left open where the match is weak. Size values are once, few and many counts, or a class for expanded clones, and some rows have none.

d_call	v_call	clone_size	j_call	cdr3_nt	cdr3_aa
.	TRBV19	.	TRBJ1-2	TGTGCCAGTAGTATTGCGGGTCCTAACTATGGCTACACCTTC	CASSIAGPNYGYTF
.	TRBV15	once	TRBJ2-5	TGTGCCACCAGACTCCCCTTTCGAGAGACCCAGTACTTC	CATRLPFRETQYF
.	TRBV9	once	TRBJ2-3	TGTGCCAGCAGCGTAGAGGGGGGGCGGTCTTATACGCAGTATTTT	CASSVEGGRSYTQYF
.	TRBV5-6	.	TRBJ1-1	TGTGCCAGCACCACAGGGTTGGGCACTGAAGCTTTCTTT	CASTTGLGTEAFF
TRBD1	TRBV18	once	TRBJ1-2	TGTGCCAGCTCACCAACCACAGGGGGCGGTTATGGCTACACCTTC	CASSPTTGGGYGYTF
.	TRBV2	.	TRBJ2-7	TGTGCCAACCTATACGAGCAGTACTTC	CANLYEQYF
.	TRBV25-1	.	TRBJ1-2	TGTGCCAGCAGTGTCGGTCAATCTAACTATGGCTACACCTTC	CASSVGQSNYGYTF
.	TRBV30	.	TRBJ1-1	TGTGCCTGGTTAAGGCGGATGAACACTGAAGCTTTCTTT	CAWLRRMNTEAFF
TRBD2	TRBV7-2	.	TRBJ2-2	TGTGCCAGCAGCTTTAGTTCTGGGAGGGGTACCGGGGAGCTGTTTTTT	CASSFSSGRGTGELFF
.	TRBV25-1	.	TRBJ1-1	TGTGCCAGCAGTGCGAACGACAGGAAACTGAACACTGAAGCTTTCTTT	CASSANDRKLNTEAFF
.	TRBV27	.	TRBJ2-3	TGTGCCAGCAGTTTAGCGGGCACAGATACGCAGTATTTT	CASSLAGTDTQYF
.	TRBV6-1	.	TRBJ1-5	TGTGCCAGCACCGGGGATTTTGGTCAGCCCCAGCATTTT	CASTGDFGQPQHF
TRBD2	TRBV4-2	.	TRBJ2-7	TGTGCCAGCAGCCAAGACAGCGGGAGAGGGTACGAGCAGTACTTC	CASSQDSGRGYEQYF
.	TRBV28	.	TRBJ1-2	TGTGCCAGCAGTTCGCCGTCGGTCCGCTACACCTTC	CASSSPSVRYTF
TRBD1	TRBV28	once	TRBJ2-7	TGTGCCAGCAGTTTTGGGGACAGCAGCTCCTACGAGCAGTACTTC	CASSFGDSSSYEQYF
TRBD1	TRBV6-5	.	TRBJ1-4	TGTGCCAGCAGTGGCATGGACAGGGGATACGAAAAACTGTTTTTT	CASSGMDRGYEKLFF
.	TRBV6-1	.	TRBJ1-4	TGTGCCAGCAGTGTAAGTGGACTGTACAATGAAAAACTGTTTTTT	CASSVSGLYNEKLFF
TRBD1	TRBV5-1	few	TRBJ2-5	TGCGCCAGCAGCTACGGGACAGCTGGGCAAGAGACCCAGTACTTC	CASSYGTAGQETQYF
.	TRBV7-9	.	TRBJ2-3	TGTGCCAGCAGCTCTAACGCAGATACGCAGTATTTT	CASSSNADTQYF
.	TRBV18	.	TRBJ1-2	TGTGCCAGCTCACACATGACGGGAAACTATGGCTACACCTTC	CASSHMTGNYGYTF
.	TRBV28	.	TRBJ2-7	TGTGCCAGCAGTTTTCGTCGCGAGCAGTACTTC	CASSFRREQYF
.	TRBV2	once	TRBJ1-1	TGTGCCAGCAGTGTTGGAGTGAACACTGAAGCTTTCTTT	CASSVGVNTEAFF
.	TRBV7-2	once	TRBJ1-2	TGTGCCAGCAGCTTAGAGGGTAGGGGCTCCTACTATGGCTACACCTTC	CASSLEGRGSYYGYTF
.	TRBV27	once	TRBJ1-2	TGTGCCACCTTCATGGCGGTCTATGGCTACACCTTC	CATFMAVYGYTF
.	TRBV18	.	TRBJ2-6	TGTGCCAGCTCACCACAGGGGGCTGGGGCCAACGTCCTGACTTTC	CASSPQGAGANVLTF
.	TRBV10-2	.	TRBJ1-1	TGCGCCAGCAGTGACAGGGGGAACACTGAAGCTTTCTTT	CASSDRGNTEAFF
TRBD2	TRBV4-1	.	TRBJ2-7	TGCGCCAGCAGCCCCAGACTAGCCGACTACGAGCAGTACTTC	CASSPRLADYEQYF
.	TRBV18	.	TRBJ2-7	TGTGCCAGCTCACGCGCTACCACAGGGTTTGTTAGTACACTGAGCTCCTACGAGCAGTACTTC	CASSRATTGFVSTLSSYEQYF
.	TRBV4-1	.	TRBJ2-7	TGCGCCAGCAGCCAAGTCCCCGAGTACGAGCAGTACTTC	CASSQVPEYEQYF
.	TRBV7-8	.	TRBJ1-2	TGTGCCAGCAGCTCTAGAGAGGCTGGCTACACCTTC	CASSSREAGYTF
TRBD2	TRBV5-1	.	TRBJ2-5	TGCGCCAGCAGCTTGATCAGGGGACTAGGAGAGACCCAGTACTTC	CASSLIRGLGETQYF
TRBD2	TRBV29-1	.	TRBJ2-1	TGCAGCGTATTTAGCGGGAGCTACAATGAGCAGTTCTTC	CSVFSGSYNEQFF
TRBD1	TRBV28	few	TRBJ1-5	TGTGCCAGCAGTGTCCGACAGGGAGTTGGGAATCAGCCCCAGCATTTT	CASSVRQGVGNQPQHF
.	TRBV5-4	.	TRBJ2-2	TGTGCCGGGTCGATAAGGCTCGGGAACCCCGGGGAGCTGTTTTTT	CAGSIRLGNPGELFF
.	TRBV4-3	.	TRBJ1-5	TGCGCCAGCAGCCAAGATTCCGGGAGCCAGCCCCAGCATTTT	CASSQDSGSQPQHF
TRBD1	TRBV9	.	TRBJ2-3	TGTGCCAGCAGCGTAGGGACAGGGACCAGTAGGGATACGCAGTATTTT	CASSVGTGTSRDTQYF
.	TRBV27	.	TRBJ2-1	TGTGCCAGCAGAGGTGGGCCAGGAGGGCAGAACTACAATGAGCAGTTCTTC	CASRGGPGGQNYNEQFF
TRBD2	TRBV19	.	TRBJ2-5	TGTGCCAGTAGGCTAGCGGGGGCCGGAAGAGAGACCCAGTACTTC	CASRLAGAGRETQYF
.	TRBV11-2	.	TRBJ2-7	TGTGCCAGCAGCCCGATACGGCAGGGCTCCTACGAGCAGTACTTC	CASSPIRQGSYEQYF
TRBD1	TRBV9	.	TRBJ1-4	TGTGCCAGCAGCGAGGGACAGGGCGCTACTAATGAAAAACTGTTTTTT	CASSEGQGATNEKLFF
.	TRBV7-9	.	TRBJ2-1	TGTGCCAGCAGCTTCGAGACTACACACAATGAGCAGTTCTTC	CASSFETTHNEQFF
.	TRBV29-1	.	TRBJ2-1	TGCAGCGCAGATGGGGGGGCCGACTACAATGAGCAGTTCTTC	CSADGGADYNEQFF
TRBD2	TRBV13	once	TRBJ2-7	TGTGCCAGCAGCTTAGATAGCGGGAGGGCACTCAACGAGCAGTACTTC	CASSLDSGRALNEQYF
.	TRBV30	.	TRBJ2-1	TGTGCCTGGAGGCACGGAGGCGGAAATGAGCAGTTCTTC	CAWRHGGGNEQFF
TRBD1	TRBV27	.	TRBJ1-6	TGTGCCAGCAGACGAGGGACAGGAATTAATTCACCCCTCCACTTT	CASRRGTGINSPLHF
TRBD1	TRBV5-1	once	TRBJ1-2	TGCGCCAGCAGCTCCAAACAGGGGATCGAAGGCTACACCTTC	CASSSKQGIEGYTF
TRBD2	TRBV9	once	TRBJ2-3	TGTGCCAGCAGCCCGCGAGCGGGGTCTAGCACAGATACGCAGTATTTT	CASSPRAGSSTDTQYF
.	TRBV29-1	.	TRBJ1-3	TGCAGCGTTGAAGATGGGGACTCTAGGCGGGGAAACACCATATATTTT	CSVEDGDSRRGNTIYF
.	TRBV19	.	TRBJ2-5	TGTGCCAGTAGTACGCCCGGGGAGACCCAGTACTTC	CASSTPGETQYF
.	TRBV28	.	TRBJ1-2	TGTGCCAGCAGTTTATCCTGGGCTTATGGCTACACCTTC	CASSLSWAYGYTF
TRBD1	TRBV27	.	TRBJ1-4	TGTGCCAGCGGGACTACAGGGGGCAATGAAAAACTGTTTTTT	CASGTTGGNEKLFF